The source of this T cell receptor beta chain is a study of OX40 agonist ivuxolimab in advanced cancers. Notes on the study in general: CD4+ and CD8+ blood T cells expanded clonally by week 6 at 0.1 to 3.0 mg/kg. Which antigen the expanded peripheral T cells recognized is unknown.

Libraries were prepared by immunoSEQ multiplex PCR; TCRdb keeps only in-frame clonotypes and omits some of them. In the table there are more than 100,000 clones, about 93% of which are singletons. The V gene lost 2 bases and the J gene lost 4 bases, with 17 bases spanning the gap. CDR1 is MDHEN, CDR2 SYDVKM, per germline. This CDR3 contains 16 residues. Regarding this clone: Its antigen is currently unknown.

On cycle 4 day 1 and cycle 7 day 1, as well as at baseline, blood was sampled. This TCR was recovered from an adult with an advanced solid tumor such as melanoma, head and neck, liver or kidney cancer. This rearrangement joins TRBV28 to TRBJ1-2, with a possible D match to TRBD1 (6 bases). The material was CD4+ or CD8+ T cells sorted from blood, obtained in a trial of the OX40 agonist ivuxolimab. The CDR3 spells CASSLPNLQGGYGYTF. DNA for the CDR3: TGTGCCAGCAGTTTACCTAATCTACAGGGAGGCTATGGCTACACCTTC.